These 5 T cell receptor beta chains came from one sample sequenced in a study of human T cells and chemical hapten exposure. Time point reported: pre-sensitization, week 0. Treatment of the sample: therapeutic diphenylcyclopropenone sensitization with weekly scalp DPC. TCRdb reanalysed the RACE reads using MiXCR and keeps one entry per CDR3 protein. This table holds 180,000 or so distinct CDR3 sequences, around 30% found once. Here the sequenced sample was whole blood, taken in connection with sensitization to the hapten diphenylcyclopropenone (DPC). All receptors come from a woman in her 30s with alopecia areata. Some clones in this sample may be carry-over from other donors' samples.

This clonotype was recorded a few times. CDR3 region: CASSLEGKTYEQYF. DNA for the CDR3: TGCGCCAGCAGCTTGGAAGGGAAGACCTACGAGCAGTACTTC. The chain joins TRBV5-1 to TRBJ2-7; unclear D gene. The CDR3 extends over 14 amino acids. CDR1 SGHRS and CDR2 YFSETQ come from the germline V gene. V lost 0 bases and J 2 bases, leaving 9 bases between the germline ends.

There are a few counts of this clonotype. This chain connects TRBV29-1 to TRBJ1-1; D is undetermined. V gave up 5 bases and J gave up 3 bases, with 13 bases separating them. The CDR3 length is 13 residues. CDR1 SQVTM and CDR2 ANQGSEA come from the germline V gene. CDR3 nucleotides: TGCAGCGTTCTGTCGAGGTTGGACACTGAAGCTTTCTTT. This codes for CSVLSRLDTEAFF.

The rearrangement links TRBV29-1 to TRBJ1-1; possibly TRBD1 for D (5 bases). The germline gives CDR1 SQVTM, CDR2 ANQGSEA. Trimming left V 6 bases short and J 1 base short, with 12 bases between. The CDR3 spans 13 residues. CDR3: CSVGSTGNTEAFF. CDR3 coding DNA: TGCAGCGTGGGGTCCACAGGGAACACTGAAGCTTTCTTT.

This clonotype was seen a few times. The chain couples TRBV7-2 to TRBJ2-1, with TRBD2 matching over 7 bases. This CDR3 has 16 residues. V gave up 5 bases and J gave up 4 bases; unmatched junction bases: 11. Germline CDR1 SGHTA, CDR2 FQGNSA. CDR3: CASSPDGLVSYNEQFF. The CDR3, as DNA: TGTGCCAGCAGCCCCGACGGACTAGTTTCTTACAATGAGCAGTTCTTC.

This clonotype was seen at least ten times. J is TRBJ1-2 and V is TRBV7-2, with TRBD1 identical over 8 bases. The CDR3 extends over 15 amino acids. The J segment lost 7 bases and the V segment lost 3 bases, leaving 10 bases of the junction unmatched. Germline V gene data show CDR1 as SGHTA and CDR2 as FQGNSA. Here the CDR3 reads CASSFTGTGVSGYTF. The CDR3 DNA reads TGTGCCAGCAGCTTCACCGGGACAGGAGTCTCTGGCTACACCTTC.